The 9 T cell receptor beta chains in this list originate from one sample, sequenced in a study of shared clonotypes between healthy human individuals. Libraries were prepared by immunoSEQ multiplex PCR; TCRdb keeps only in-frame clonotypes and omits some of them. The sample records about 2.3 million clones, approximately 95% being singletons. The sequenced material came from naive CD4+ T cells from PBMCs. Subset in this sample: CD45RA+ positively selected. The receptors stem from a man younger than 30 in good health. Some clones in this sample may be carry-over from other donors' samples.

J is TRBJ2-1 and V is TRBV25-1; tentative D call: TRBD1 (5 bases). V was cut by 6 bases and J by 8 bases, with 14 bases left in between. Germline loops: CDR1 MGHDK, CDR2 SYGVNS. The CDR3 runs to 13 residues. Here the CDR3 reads CASSRAGSDEQFF. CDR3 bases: TGTGCCAGCAGCCGCGCAGGGTCGGATGAGCAGTTCTTC.

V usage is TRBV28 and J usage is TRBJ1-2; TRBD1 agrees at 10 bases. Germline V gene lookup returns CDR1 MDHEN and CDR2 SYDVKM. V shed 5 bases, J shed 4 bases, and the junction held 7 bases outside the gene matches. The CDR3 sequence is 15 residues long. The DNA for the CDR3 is TGTGCCAGCAGTCCCGGGACAGGGGAGGCCTATGGCTACACCTTC. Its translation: CASSPGTGEAYGYTF.

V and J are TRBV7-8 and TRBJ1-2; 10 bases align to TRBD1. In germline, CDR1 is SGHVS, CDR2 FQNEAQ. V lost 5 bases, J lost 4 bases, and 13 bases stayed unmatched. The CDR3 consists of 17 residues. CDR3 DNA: TGTGCCAGCAGCCCAGTGGGTGGGACAGGGGTGGCCTATGGCTACACCTTC. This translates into CASSPVGGTGVAYGYTF.

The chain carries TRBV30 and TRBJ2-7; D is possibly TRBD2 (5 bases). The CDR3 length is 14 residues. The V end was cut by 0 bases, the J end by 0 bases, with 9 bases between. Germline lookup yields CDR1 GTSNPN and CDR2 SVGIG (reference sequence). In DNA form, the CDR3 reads TGTGCCTGGAGTGTAAGTGGGAGCTCCTACGAGCAGTACTTC. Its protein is CAWSVSGSSYEQYF.

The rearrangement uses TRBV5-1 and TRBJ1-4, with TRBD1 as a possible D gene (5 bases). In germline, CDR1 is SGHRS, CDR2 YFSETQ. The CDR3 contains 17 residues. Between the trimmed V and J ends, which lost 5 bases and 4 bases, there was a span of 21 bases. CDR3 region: CASSRQARGVVNEKLFF. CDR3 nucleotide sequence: TGCGCCAGCAGTCGCCAAGCCAGAGGGGTGGTTAATGAAAAACTGTTTTTT.

The CDR3: CASSYSYRGRVYEQYF. The CDR3 DNA follows: TGTGCCAGCAGTTACTCCTACCGCGGCAGGGTCTACGAGCAGTACTTC. The chain links TRBV6-6 to TRBJ2-7; D is perhaps TRBD1 (5 bases). Between the trimmed V and J ends, which lost 0 bases and 3 bases, there was a span of 15 bases. The CDR3 consists of 16 residues. In germline, CDR1 is MNHNY, CDR2 SVGAGI (reference sequence).

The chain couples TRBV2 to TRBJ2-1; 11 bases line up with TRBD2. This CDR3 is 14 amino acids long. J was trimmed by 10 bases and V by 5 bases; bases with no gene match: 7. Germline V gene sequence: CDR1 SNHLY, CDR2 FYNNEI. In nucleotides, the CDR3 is TGTGCCAGCAGTCGGAGTAGCGGGAGGGGGGAGCAGTTCTTC. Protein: CASSRSSGRGEQFF.

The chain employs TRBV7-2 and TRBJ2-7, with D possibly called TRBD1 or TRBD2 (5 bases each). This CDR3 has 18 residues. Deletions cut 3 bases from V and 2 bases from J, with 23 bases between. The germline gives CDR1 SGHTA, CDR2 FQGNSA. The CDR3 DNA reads TGTGCCAGCAGCTTGCGCCGGGACGTAGGTAGGGTAACCTACGAGCAGTACTTC. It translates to CASSLRRDVGRVTYEQYF.

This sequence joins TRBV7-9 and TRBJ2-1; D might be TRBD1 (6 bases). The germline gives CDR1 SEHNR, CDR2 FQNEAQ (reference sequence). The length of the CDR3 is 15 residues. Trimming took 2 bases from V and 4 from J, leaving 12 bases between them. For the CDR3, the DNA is TGTGCCAGCAGCTTACGTCAGGGGCAGTACAATGAGCAGTTCTTC. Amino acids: CASSLRQGQYNEQFF.